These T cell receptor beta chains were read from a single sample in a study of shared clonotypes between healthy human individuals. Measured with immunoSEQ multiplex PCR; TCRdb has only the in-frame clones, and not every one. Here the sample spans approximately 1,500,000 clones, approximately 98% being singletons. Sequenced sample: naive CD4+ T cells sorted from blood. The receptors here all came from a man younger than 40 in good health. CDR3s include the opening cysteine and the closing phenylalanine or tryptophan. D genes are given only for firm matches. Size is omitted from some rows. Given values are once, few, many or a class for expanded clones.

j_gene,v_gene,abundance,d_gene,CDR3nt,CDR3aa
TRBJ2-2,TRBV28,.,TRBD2,TGTGCCAGCAGTTTCCCCTACGGGAGGGCCACCGGGGAGCTGTTTTTT,CASSFPYGRATGELFF
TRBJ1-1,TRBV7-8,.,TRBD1,TGTGCCAGCAGCCCCTTGAGCAGGGGGCTTTTAGTAGCTTTCTTT,CASSPLSRGLLVAFF
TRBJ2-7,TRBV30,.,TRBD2,TGTGCCTGGAGCGAGACTAGCGGGATTGAAGAGCAGTACTTC,CAWSETSGIEEQYF
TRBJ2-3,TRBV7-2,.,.,TGTGCCAGCAGCTTAAACCAGAGCCCAGATACGCAGTATTTT,CASSLNQSPDTQYF
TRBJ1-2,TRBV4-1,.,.,TGCGCCAGCAGCCAAGATGCCAGTAACGGCTACACCTTC,CASSQDASNGYTF
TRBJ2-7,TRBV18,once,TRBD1,TGTGCCAGCTCACTCGGGACAGGGGTCAACGAGCAGTACTTC,CASSLGTGVNEQYF
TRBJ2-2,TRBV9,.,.,TGTGCCAGCAGCGTAGGGGACACGAACACCGGGGAGCTGTTTTTT,CASSVGDTNTGELFF
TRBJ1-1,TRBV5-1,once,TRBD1,TGCGCCAGCAGTCGGGACAGCCTAAACACTGAAGCTTTCTTT,CASSRDSLNTEAFF
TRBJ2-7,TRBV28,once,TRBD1,TGTGCCAGTACGGGACAGGCGTACGAGCAGTACTTC,CASTGQAYEQYF
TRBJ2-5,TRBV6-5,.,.,TGTGCCAGCAGTTACTCGATGGGGGCAGAGACCCAGTACTTC,CASSYSMGAETQYF
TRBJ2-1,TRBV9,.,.,TGTGCCAGCAGCGTAGCGACTATCTCCTACAATGAGCAGTTCTTC,CASSVATISYNEQFF
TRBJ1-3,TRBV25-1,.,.,TGTGCCAGCAGAGTAAGAAACACCATATATTTT,CASRVRNTIYF
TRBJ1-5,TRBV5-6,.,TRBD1,TGTGCCAGCAGCCTGACAGGGGGCAATCAGCCCCAGCATTTT,CASSLTGGNQPQHF
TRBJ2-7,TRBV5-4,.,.,TGTGCCAGCAGCCAGCACCAGACGCACTCCTACGAGCAGTACTTC,CASSQHQTHSYEQYF
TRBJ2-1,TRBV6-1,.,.,TGTGCCAGCAGTTTTAGACGGGACAATGAGCAGTTCTTC,CASSFRRDNEQFF
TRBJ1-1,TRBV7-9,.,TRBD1,TGTGCCAGCAGCTTAAGGGACAGGGGATCGGCTGAAGCTTTCTTT,CASSLRDRGSAEAFF
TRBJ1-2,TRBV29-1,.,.,TGCAGCGTTGAGATTGGGGGCAGGGGCAGGGGCTACACCTTC,CSVEIGGRGRGYTF
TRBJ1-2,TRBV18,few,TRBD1,TGTGCCAGCTCACCGACAGGGGGCTCTGGAGGCTACACCTTC,CASSPTGGSGGYTF
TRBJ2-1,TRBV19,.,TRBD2,TGTGCCAGTAGTTCAAGACTAGCGGGAGGACCTTTGGGGAATGAGCAGTTCTTC,CASSSRLAGGPLGNEQFF
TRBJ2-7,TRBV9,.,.,TGTGCCAGCAGCGTAGGGGGTGGTAACAGCGAGCAGTACTTC,CASSVGGGNSEQYF
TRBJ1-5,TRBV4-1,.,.,TGCGCCAGCAGCCTCGCGGCGCGTCAGCCCCAGCATTTT,CASSLAARQPQHF
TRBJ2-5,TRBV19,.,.,TGTGCCAGTAGTATAGATGGGAACGGGGGGACCCAGTACTTC,CASSIDGNGGTQYF
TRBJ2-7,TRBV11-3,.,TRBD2,TGTGCCAGCAGCTTTACTAGCGGGACTCACGAGCAGTACTTC,CASSFTSGTHEQYF
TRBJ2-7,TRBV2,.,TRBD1,TGTGCCAGCGCACCGAGACAGGGTTCGGTCTACGAGCAGTACTTC,CASAPRQGSVYEQYF
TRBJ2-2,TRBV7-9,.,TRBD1,TGTGCCAGCAGGACAGGGGGCTCGAACACCGGGGAGCTGTTTTTT,CASRTGGSNTGELFF
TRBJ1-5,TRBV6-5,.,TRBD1,TGTGCCAGCAGTTACTCGGGACAGGGGGGCAATCAGCCCCAGCATTTT,CASSYSGQGGNQPQHF
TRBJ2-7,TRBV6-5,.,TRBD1,TGTGCCAGCATCGAACCCCGGGACAGGGGCTACGAGCAGTACTTC,CASIEPRDRGYEQYF
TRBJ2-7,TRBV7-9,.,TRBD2,TGTGCCAGCAGCTTAGTGGGGGAGGCGGGAGTCGGCTACGAGCAGTACTTC,CASSLVGEAGVGYEQYF
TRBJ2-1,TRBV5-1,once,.,TGCGCCAGCAGCCCGAGTGGGATAGTCTACAATGAGCAGTTCTTC,CASSPSGIVYNEQFF